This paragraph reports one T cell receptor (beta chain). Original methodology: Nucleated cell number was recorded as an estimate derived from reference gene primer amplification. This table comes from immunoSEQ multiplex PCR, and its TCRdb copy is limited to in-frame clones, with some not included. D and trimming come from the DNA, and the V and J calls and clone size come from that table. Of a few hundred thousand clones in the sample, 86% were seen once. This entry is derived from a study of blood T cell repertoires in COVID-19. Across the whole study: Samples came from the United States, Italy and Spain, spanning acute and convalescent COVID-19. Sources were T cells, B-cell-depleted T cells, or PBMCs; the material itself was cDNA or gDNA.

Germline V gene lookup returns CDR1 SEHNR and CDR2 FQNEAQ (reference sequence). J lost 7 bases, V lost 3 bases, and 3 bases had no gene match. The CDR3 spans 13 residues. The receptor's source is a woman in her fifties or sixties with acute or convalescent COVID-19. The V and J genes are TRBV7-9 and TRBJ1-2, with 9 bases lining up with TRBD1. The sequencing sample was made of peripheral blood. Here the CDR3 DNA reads TGTGCCAGCAGCTTCACAGGGGGCTTTGGCTACACCTTC. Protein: CASSFTGGFGYTF.